This is a list of T cell receptor beta chains from one sample in a study of Graves' ophthalmopathy and Graves' hyperthyroidism. TCRdb itself ran the multiplex PCR reads through MiXCR, one entry per CDR3 protein. The sample records hundreds of thousands of distinct CDR3 sequences, about a fifth being singletons. Material for sequencing was peripheral blood. These receptors came from a woman under 30 with stable Graves' hyperthyroidism. Some clones in this sample may be carry-over from other donors' samples. Both conserved end residues are part of each CDR3. The D gene is left open where the match is weak. Rows may omit the clone size; those that give it use once, few, many or a size class.

CDR3aa: CAISIGGTEAFF
CDR3nt: TGTGCCATCTCGATTGGGGGTACTGAAGCTTTCTTT
j_gene: TRBJ1-1
d_gene: -
abundance: once
v_gene: TRBV19

CDR3aa: CASSLADSYYEQYF
CDR3nt: TGTGCCAGCAGCTTAGCCGACAGTTACTACGAGCAGTACTTC
j_gene: TRBJ2-7
d_gene: -
abundance: -
v_gene: TRBV11-2

CDR3aa: CASRLPLDSSFMNTEAFF
CDR3nt: TGTGCCAGCAGACTGCCGTTGGACAGCTCCTTCATGAACACTGAAGCTTTCTTT
j_gene: TRBJ1-1
d_gene: -
abundance: many
v_gene: TRBV6-4

CDR3aa: CASRKGVAEAFF
CDR3nt: TGTGCCAGCAGGAAGGGGGTGGCTGAAGCTTTCTTT
j_gene: TRBJ1-1
d_gene: -
abundance: -
v_gene: TRBV6-1

CDR3aa: CASSFGTGTDTQYF
CDR3nt: TGCGCCAGCAGCTTTGGGACTGGCACAGATACGCAGTATTTT
j_gene: TRBJ2-3
d_gene: -
abundance: few
v_gene: TRBV5-1

CDR3aa: CASSPAGDRTPFVAEAFF
CDR3nt: TGTGCCAGCAGCCCGGCGGGAGACAGGACCCCATTTGTGGCTGAAGCTTTCTTT
j_gene: TRBJ1-1
d_gene: -
abundance: -
v_gene: TRBV11-1

CDR3aa: CASSLGQPYEQYF
CDR3nt: TGTGCCAGCAGTTTGGGGCAGCCCTACGAGCAGTACTTC
j_gene: TRBJ2-7
d_gene: -
abundance: many
v_gene: TRBV12-3/TRBV12-4

CDR3aa: CASSYSFYRVSTEAFF
CDR3nt: TGTGCCAGCAGTTACTCCTTCTACAGGGTCTCAACTGAAGCTTTCTTT
j_gene: TRBJ1-1
d_gene: -
abundance: -
v_gene: TRBV6-5

CDR3aa: CASSGDQPQHF
CDR3nt: TGTGCCAGCAGTGGAGATCAGCCCCAGCATTTT
j_gene: TRBJ1-5
d_gene: -
abundance: -
v_gene: TRBV25-1

CDR3aa: CASSIATSGAYNEQFF
CDR3nt: TGTGCCAGTAGTATTGCGACTAGCGGTGCGTACAATGAGCAGTTCTTC
j_gene: TRBJ2-1
d_gene: TRBD2
abundance: -
v_gene: TRBV19

CDR3aa: CASSDGQGLREQYF
CDR3nt: TGTGCCAGCAGCGATGGACAGGGTTTGCGCGAGCAGTACTTC
j_gene: TRBJ2-7
d_gene: TRBD1
abundance: many
v_gene: TRBV11-1

CDR3aa: CASSLPRQGGGNSPLHF
CDR3nt: TGTGCCAGCAGCTTACCTCGACAGGGAGGGGGTAATTCACCCCTCCACTTT
j_gene: TRBJ1-6
d_gene: TRBD1
abundance: -
v_gene: TRBV11-2

CDR3aa: CASMEGIGNTEAFF
CDR3nt: TGTGCCAGCATGGAGGGAATCGGCAACACTGAAGCTTTCTTT
j_gene: TRBJ1-1
d_gene: -
abundance: many
v_gene: TRBV7-2

CDR3aa: CASSLRGVVRTEAFF
CDR3nt: TGTGCCAGCAGCTTAAGGGGGGTTGTAAGGACTGAAGCTTTCTTT
j_gene: TRBJ1-1
d_gene: -
abundance: many
v_gene: TRBV7-2

CDR3aa: CASSLSPGIPEAFF
CDR3nt: TGTGCCAGCAGCCTCAGCCCGGGGATCCCTGAAGCTTTCTTT
j_gene: TRBJ1-1
d_gene: -
abundance: -
v_gene: TRBV7-8

CDR3aa: CASTPRNGDQPQHF
CDR3nt: TGTGCCAGCACCCCGAGGAACGGGGATCAGCCCCAGCATTTT
j_gene: TRBJ1-5
d_gene: -
abundance: -
v_gene: TRBV28

CDR3aa: CSVDVNLSGNTIYF
CDR3nt: TGCAGCGTTGACGTCAACCTCTCTGGAAACACCATATATTTT
j_gene: TRBJ1-3
d_gene: -
abundance: -
v_gene: TRBV29-1

CDR3aa: CASSPRTGPNTEAFF
CDR3nt: TGTGCCAGCAGCCCCCGGACAGGCCCGAACACTGAAGCTTTCTTT
j_gene: TRBJ1-1
d_gene: TRBD1
abundance: many
v_gene: TRBV9

CDR3aa: CASRLTGYEQYF
CDR3nt: TGCGCCAGCAGACTTACAGGATACGAGCAGTACTTC
j_gene: TRBJ2-7
d_gene: -
abundance: -
v_gene: TRBV5-1

CDR3aa: CASGPYVTGELFF
CDR3nt: TGTGCTAGTGGTCCCTACGTTACCGGGGAGCTGTTTTTT
j_gene: TRBJ2-2
d_gene: -
abundance: many
v_gene: TRBV12-5

CDR3aa: CSVGVSEQYF
CDR3nt: TGCAGCGTTGGAGTTAGCGAGCAGTACTTC
j_gene: TRBJ2-7
d_gene: -
abundance: few
v_gene: TRBV29-1

CDR3aa: CASSFNNQPQHF
CDR3nt: TGTGCCAGCAGTTTCAACAATCAGCCCCAGCATTTT
j_gene: TRBJ1-5
d_gene: -
abundance: many
v_gene: TRBV27

CDR3aa: CASRDRGLWSYSYTF
CDR3nt: TGTGCCAGCAGGGACAGGGGGCTTTGGAGCTATAGCTACACCTTC
j_gene: TRBJ1-2
d_gene: TRBD1
abundance: few
v_gene: TRBV27

CDR3aa: CASSPRTQGRYGYTF
CDR3nt: TGTGCCAGCAGCCCTAGAACCCAGGGGAGGTATGGCTACACCTTC
j_gene: TRBJ1-2
d_gene: -
abundance: -
v_gene: TRBV6-1

CDR3aa: CASSNGQDVPGNTIYF
CDR3nt: TGTGCCAGCAGTAACGGACAGGATGTTCCCGGAAACACCATATATTTT
j_gene: TRBJ1-3
d_gene: TRBD1
abundance: many
v_gene: TRBV6-5

CDR3aa: CAISESAASGVEETQYF
CDR3nt: TGTGCCATCAGTGAGTCTGCGGCTAGCGGGGTTGAAGAGACCCAGTACTTC
j_gene: TRBJ2-5
d_gene: TRBD2
abundance: -
v_gene: TRBV10-3

CDR3aa: CASSTPGAGYTF
CDR3nt: TGTGCCAGCAGCACTCCGGGAGCCGGCTACACCTTC
j_gene: TRBJ1-2
d_gene: -
abundance: many
v_gene: TRBV3-1

CDR3aa: CASSASSGANSPLHF
CDR3nt: TGTGCCAGCAGCGCCTCCTCAGGGGCGAATTCACCCCTCCACTTT
j_gene: TRBJ1-6
d_gene: -
abundance: few
v_gene: TRBV9

CDR3aa: CASSFPQGTEAFF
CDR3nt: TGTGCCAGCAGCTTCCCCCAGGGCACTGAAGCTTTCTTT
j_gene: TRBJ1-1
d_gene: -
abundance: many
v_gene: TRBV7-9

CDR3aa: CSVESRRGAYGYTF
CDR3nt: TGCAGCGTTGAATCTAGACGGGGAGCCTATGGCTACACCTTC
j_gene: TRBJ1-2
d_gene: -
abundance: few
v_gene: TRBV29-1

CDR3aa: CASSYSGTDKNIQYF
CDR3nt: TGTGCCAGCAGTTACTCCGGGACAGATAAAAACATTCAGTACTTC
j_gene: TRBJ2-4
d_gene: TRBD1
abundance: many
v_gene: TRBV6-5

CDR3aa: CSARFAGLTYEQYF
CDR3nt: TGCAGTGCTAGGTTTGCGGGCCTCACCTACGAGCAGTACTTC
j_gene: TRBJ2-7
d_gene: -
abundance: many
v_gene: TRBV20-1

CDR3aa: CASSLGPSAETQYF
CDR3nt: TGTGCCAGCAGCTTAGGCCCTAGCGCGGAGACCCAGTACTTC
j_gene: TRBJ2-5
d_gene: -
abundance: -
v_gene: TRBV7-2

CDR3aa: CASKARDSSELGSQPQHF
CDR3nt: TGTGCCAGTAAAGCCCGGGACAGTTCGGAGCTGGGAAGCCAGCCCCAGCATTTT
j_gene: TRBJ1-5
d_gene: TRBD1
abundance: -
v_gene: TRBV19

CDR3aa: CASRDPYEQYF
CDR3nt: TGTGCCAGCAGGGACCCCTACGAGCAGTACTTC
j_gene: TRBJ2-7
d_gene: -
abundance: many
v_gene: TRBV6-1

CDR3aa: CATSDRDNTEAFF
CDR3nt: TGTGCCACCAGTGACAGGGACAACACTGAAGCTTTCTTT
j_gene: TRBJ1-1
d_gene: -
abundance: -
v_gene: TRBV24-1

CDR3aa: CASSDGRQPQHF
CDR3nt: TGTGCCAGCAGTGATGGGCGACAGCCCCAGCATTTT
j_gene: TRBJ1-5
d_gene: -
abundance: -
v_gene: TRBV6-1

CDR3aa: CASSEYGRNYEQYF
CDR3nt: TGTGCCAGCAGTGAGTACGGCCGGAACTACGAGCAGTACTTC
j_gene: TRBJ2-7
d_gene: -
abundance: -
v_gene: TRBV12-3/TRBV12-4

CDR3aa: CASSVGPTGELFF
CDR3nt: TGCGCCAGCAGCGTAGGGCCCACCGGGGAGCTGTTTTTT
j_gene: TRBJ2-2
d_gene: -
abundance: -
v_gene: TRBV5-1

CDR3aa: CASSFRGMEQYF
CDR3nt: TGTGCCAGCAGTTTCAGGGGTATGGAGCAGTACTTC
j_gene: TRBJ2-7
d_gene: -
abundance: few
v_gene: TRBV27

CDR3aa: CSAREDLNYGYTF
CDR3nt: TGCAGTGCTAGAGAGGATCTGAACTATGGCTACACCTTC
j_gene: TRBJ1-2
d_gene: -
abundance: many
v_gene: TRBV20-1